The 28 T cell receptor beta chains below come from one sample, sequenced in a study of blood T cell repertoires in COVID-19. Method: immunoSEQ multiplex PCR; TCRdb's copy keeps in-frame clones and lacks some. Here the sample spans about 200,000 clones, 84% being singletons. Sequencing used peripheral blood. The source of these receptors is an elderly woman with COVID-19, enrolled during active disease.

The chain combines TRBV4-2 with TRBJ2-5; D is perhaps TRBD1 (5 bases). CDR3 length equals 13 residues. Trimming took off 4 bases at V and 1 base at J, with 7 bases between the two ends. Germline V gene data show CDR1 as LGHNA and CDR2 as YNFKEQ. In DNA form, the CDR3 reads TGTGCCAGCAGCCGCAGGGTCCAAGAGACCCAGTACTTC. Its translation is CASSRRVQETQYF.

In its sample, this clone was seen many times. The CDR3 reads CASSYGTGMNQPQHF. DNA for the CDR3: TGTGCCAGCAGTTACGGGACAGGTATGAATCAGCCCCAGCATTTT. The V gene is TRBV6-6, the J gene TRBJ1-5; 8 bases align to TRBD1. The V and J ends lost 2 bases and 4 bases, in that order; junction bases with no gene match: 4. CDR3 length: 15 amino acids. Germline CDR1 is MNHNY and CDR2 is SVGAGI (reference sequence).

The chain employs TRBV18 and TRBJ2-5; 9 bases are a match to TRBD2. CDR3 size: 15 residues. Germline V gives CDR1 KGHSH, CDR2 LQKENI. With 2 bases clipped from V and 4 bases from J, the junction kept 5 bases outside the gene matches. The CDR3 here is CASSPTAGGGETQYF. DNA of the CDR3: TGTGCCAGCTCACCAACAGCGGGGGGCGGAGAGACCCAGTACTTC.

The chain is built from TRBV2 and TRBJ2-1, with TRBD1 matching 7 bases. The CDR3 loop spans 15 amino acids. Germline V gene sequence: CDR1 SNHLY, CDR2 FYNNEI. J was trimmed by 7 bases and V by 9 bases; bases with no gene match: 15. CDR3 residues: CASTSKQGSGNEQFF. The CDR3 DNA reads TGTGCCAGTACCTCAAAACAGGGGTCTGGTAATGAGCAGTTCTTC.

This rearrangement joins TRBV7-2 to TRBJ2-5; 10 nucleotides align to TRBD2. Per the germline V gene, CDR1 is SGHTA and CDR2 is FQGNSA. V lost 3 bases, J lost 6 bases, and 7 bases stayed unmatched. The CDR3 loop spans 15 amino acids. The CDR3 DNA reads as TGTGCCAGCAGCTTTCCTAGCGGGGGAGCGAAGACCCAGTACTTC. It encodes CASSFPSGGAKTQYF.

This clone came up once. The chain carries TRBV19 and TRBJ2-3; tentatively, D is TRBD2 (6 bases). From germline, CDR1 is LNHDA and CDR2 SQIVND (reference sequence). Between the trimmed V and J ends, which lost 8 bases and 8 bases, there was a span of 14 bases. The CDR3 loop spans 12 amino acids. The CDR3 DNA is TGTGCCAGTGTATCATTGGAGGGTACGCAGTATTTT. Translated: CASVSLEGTQYF.

The chain is built from TRBV6-6 and TRBJ2-5, with D possibly matching TRBD2 (6 bases). CDR3 length equals 16 residues. With 5 bases removed from V and 4 bases from J, the gap between germline ends came to 20 bases. CDR1 is MNHNY and CDR2 is SVGAGI in the germline V gene (reference sequence). Written as DNA, the CDR3 is TGTGCCAGCAGTCCTCAGCCGGGACTGGGACCAGAGACCCAGTACTTC. Translation: CASSPQPGLGPETQYF.

V gene TRBV6-5 combines with J gene TRBJ2-2, with TRBD1 as a possible D gene (6 bases). The germline V gene has CDR1 MNHEY and CDR2 SVGAGI. The length of the CDR3 is 14 residues. V lost 7 bases to trimming and J lost 1 base, with 10 bases between them. The CDR3 reads CASTLGGNTGELFF. The CDR3 DNA reads TGTGCCAGCACTTTAGGGGGGAACACCGGGGAGCTGTTTTTT.

The gene calls are TRBV12-3 or TRBV12-4 and TRBJ2-1; tentative D call: TRBD1 (6 bases). The CDR3 length is 13 residues. The V end lost 4 bases, the J end lost 4 bases, and 8 bases lay between the germline ends. DNA of the CDR3: TGTGCCAGCAGTTCAGGACAGTACAATGAGCAGTTCTTC. It is translated as CASSSGQYNEQFF.

The V call is TRBV7-8, the J call TRBJ1-3; TRBD1 might be the D (6 bases). CDR3 length: 13 residues. Looked up from germline, CDR1 is SGHVS and CDR2 is FQNEAQ. V shed 9 bases and J shed 4 bases, with 13 bases lying between them. The CDR3 DNA follows: TGTGCCAGTACCACGACAGGAGGAAACACCATATATTTT. Amino acids: CASTTTGGNTIYF.

The J gene is TRBJ1-3, the V gene TRBV7-9, with D possibly being TRBD1 (5 bases). The CDR3 consists of 17 residues. The V end was cut by 3 bases, the J end by 0 bases, with 15 bases between. Germline CDR1 reads SEHNR; CDR2 reads FQNEAQ (reference sequence). The CDR3 DNA sequence: TGTGCCAGCAGCTTTGGCCTAGACAGTCGCTCTGGAAACACCATATATTTT. Amino acid sequence: CASSFGLDSRSGNTIYF.

The genes are TRBV3-1 (or the pseudogene TRBV3-2) and TRBJ2-2; 9 bases fit TRBD2. Germline values: CDR1 LGHDT, CDR2 YNNKEL (reference sequence). V shed 4 bases and J 4 bases; nucleotides not matched to a gene: 7. This CDR3 has 16 residues. Here the CDR3 reads CASSLWSGRSTGELFF. The CDR3 coding sequence is TGTGCCAGCAGCCTCTGGAGCGGGAGGAGCACCGGGGAGCTGTTTTTT.

The chain joins TRBV7-2 to TRBJ1-2; D gene uncertain. The CDR3 has 12 residues. Germline V lookup: CDR1 SGHTA, CDR2 FQGNSA. The V end lost 5 bases, the J end lost 4 bases, and 8 bases lay between the germline ends. The CDR3 here is CASSPGGYGYTF. In nucleotides, the CDR3 is TGTGCCAGCAGCCCGGGAGGCTATGGCTACACCTTC.

CDR3: CASSRSEKLFF. Written as DNA, the CDR3 is TGTGCCAGTAGTCGTAGTGAAAAACTGTTTTTT. V gene TRBV19 combines with J gene TRBJ1-4, with D unclear. The CDR3 runs 11 residues. The ends were cut back, 5 bases at V and 7 bases at J, with 5 bases in the middle. Looked up from germline, CDR1 is LNHDA and CDR2 is SQIVND (reference sequence).

The chain couples TRBV5-4 to TRBJ2-7, with 10 bases fitting TRBD2. Germline CDR1 is SGHNT and CDR2 is YYREEE (reference sequence). The CDR3 spans 16 residues. Trimming cost V 2 bases and J 9 bases; bases outside gene matches: 14. CDR3 residues: CASSLASGGQPLGQYF. The DNA for the CDR3 is TGTGCCAGCAGCTTAGCTAGCGGGGGCCAACCACTCGGGCAGTACTTC.

The gene calls are TRBV2 and TRBJ1-2, with D possibly being TRBD1 (6 bases). The germline CDR1 and CDR2 sequences are SNHLY and FYNNEI. The CDR3 is made up of 15 amino acids. The V gene lost 0 bases and the J gene lost 2 bases, with 10 bases spanning the gap. CDR3 coding DNA: TGTGCCAGCAGTGAAGCGCTTACAGGGAACTATGGCTACACCTTC. Amino acids: CASSEALTGNYGYTF. Supplemented by reference TRBV2 and TRBJ1-2, the full variable domain reads EPEVTQTPSHQVTQMGQEVILRCVPISNHLYFYWYRQILGQKVEFLVSFYNNEISEKSEIFDDQFSVERPDGSNFTLKIRSTKLEDSAMYFCASSEALTGNYGYTFGSGTRLTVV.

The chain couples TRBV28 to TRBJ2-4; D gene ambiguous. The V and J ends lost 6 bases and 2 bases respectively, with 8 bases between them. The CDR3 length is 13 residues. Germline assignment: CDR1 MDHEN and CDR2 SYDVKM. DNA for the CDR3: TGTGCCAGCAGAACAAATTCCAAAAACATTCAGTACTTC. The encoded protein is CASRTNSKNIQYF.

The genes are TRBV6-2 or TRBV6-3 and TRBJ2-3; D might be TRBD2 (6 bases). The V gene's germline CDR1 is MNHEY and CDR2 SVGEGT. Trimming left V 2 bases short and J 0 bases short, with 12 bases between. The length of the CDR3 is 16 residues. CDR3 nucleotides: TGTGCCAGCAGTTACGGCGGGGCCCATAGCACAGATACGCAGTATTTT. Its protein product is CASSYGGAHSTDTQYF.

The CDR3 loop reads CASSLETGRGTEAFF. In DNA form, the CDR3 reads TGTGCCAGCAGCCTAGAGACAGGGCGGGGTACTGAAGCTTTCTTT. The gene calls are TRBV3-1 (or the pseudogene TRBV3-2) and TRBJ1-1, with TRBD1 matching over 7 bases. V lost 4 bases to trimming and J lost 5 bases; unmatched junction nucleotides: 10. This CDR3 has 15 amino acids. CDR1 and CDR2 (germline): LGHDT, YNNKEL (reference sequence).

This chain links TRBV18 with TRBJ1-2; D unresolved. Trimming took 3 bases from V and 3 from J, leaving 8 bases between them. There are 13 residues in the CDR3. Germline loops: CDR1 KGHSH, CDR2 LQKENI. CDR3 bases: TGTGCCAGCTCACCGGAGGCGGACTATGGCTACACCTTC. The encoded protein is CASSPEADYGYTF.

In this sample, this clone turned up once. The rearrangement uses TRBV5-6 and TRBJ2-2; 8 nucleotides agree with TRBD1. Germline CDR1 and CDR2: SGHDT and YYEEEE. Trimming removed 0 bases from V and 4 bases from J; junction bases left unmatched: 2. This CDR3 spans 15 amino acids. CDR3: CASSLGDRLTGELFF. The CDR3 DNA is TGTGCCAGCAGCTTGGGGGACAGGCTCACCGGGGAGCTGTTTTTT.

The V gene is TRBV12-5, the J gene TRBJ2-7, with D tentatively TRBD1 (5 bases). This CDR3 is 13 amino acids long. Germline V gives CDR1 LGHNT, CDR2 FRNRAP. V was clipped by 7 bases and J by 2 bases, with 12 bases between them. The chain's CDR3 is CASEGQETYEQYF. The CDR3 DNA reads as TGTGCTAGTGAGGGGCAGGAGACCTACGAGCAGTACTTC.

The chain links TRBV5-1 to TRBJ2-5; possibly TRBD1 for D (6 bases). The CDR3 spans 14 residues. V lost 6 bases and J 5 bases, leaving 17 bases between the germline ends. The V gene's germline CDR1 is SGHRS and CDR2 YFSETQ. For the CDR3, the DNA is TGCGCCAGCACAAGGGACACCCCGGGGGAGACCCAGTACTTC. This codes for CASTRDTPGETQYF. The whole variable domain, remainder taken from reference TRBV5-1 and TRBJ2-5, is KAGVTQTPRYLIKTRGQQVTLSCSPISGHRSVSWYQQTPGQGLQFLFEYFSETQRNKGNFPGRFSGRQFSNSRSEMNVSTLELGDSALYLCASTRDTPGETQYFGPGTRLLVL.

The genes are TRBV19 and TRBJ2-7, with 7 bases that match TRBD1. Per germline, CDR1 LNHDA and CDR2 SQIVND (reference sequence). The CDR3 spans 12 residues. The junction had 7 bases not matched to a gene; V was cut back by 8 bases and J by 6 bases. CDR3 coding DNA: TGTGCCAGTCATGACAGGGTGGGCGAGCAGTACTTC. Translated, it gives CASHDRVGEQYF.

The V and J genes are TRBV20-1 and TRBJ2-7; tentative D call: TRBD2 (5 bases). CDR1 and CDR2 from the germline V gene are DFQATT and SNEGSKA (reference sequence). V lost 4 bases and J 2 bases, leaving 6 bases between the germline ends. The length of the CDR3 is 11 residues. The CDR3 DNA is TGCAGTGCTAACGGGGCCTACGAGCAGTACTTC. This translates into CSANGAYEQYF.

Concerning this clone: Distinct nucleotide sequences in the sample also encode this CDR3. The chain has TRBV5-5 and TRBJ1-2; no clear D. The V end was cut by 2 bases, the J end by 8 bases, with 22 bases between. Per the germline V gene, CDR1 is SGHKS and CDR2 is YYEKEE (reference sequence). This CDR3 comprises 16 residues. The CDR3 coding sequence is TGTGCCAGCAGCTTTCCCAAAACACGGGGAGCAAAAGGCTACACCTTC. Translation: CASSFPKTRGAKGYTF.

V gene TRBV9 combines with J gene TRBJ2-2; D may be TRBD2 (5 bases). The CDR3 extends over 16 amino acids. The V gene's germline CDR1 is SGDLS and CDR2 YYNGEE. The V end was cut by 0 bases, the J end by 3 bases, with 12 bases between. The chain's CDR3 is CASSVAPLRDTGELFF. The CDR3 DNA follows: TGTGCCAGCAGCGTAGCCCCCTTGAGGGACACCGGGGAGCTGTTTTTT.

The CDR3 nucleotides are TGTGCCAGCAGCTTTTACAGGGAGGGTGAGCAGTTCTTC. Amino acids: CASSFYREGEQFF. The chain combines TRBV5-4 with TRBJ2-1, with D tentatively TRBD2 (7 bases). Trimming took 2 bases from V and 9 from J, leaving 12 bases between them. The CDR3 contains 13 residues. Germline V gene lookup returns CDR1 SGHNT and CDR2 YYREEE (reference sequence).